The clone carrying this T cell receptor (beta chain) was seen only once. This entry belongs to a study of OX40 agonist ivuxolimab in advanced cancers. The wider study: An agonistic human IgG2 monoclonal antibody against OX40 (CD134) was given.

Blood got drawn at baseline, again on cycle 4 day 1, and then on cycle 7 day 1. CDR1 and CDR2 from the germline V gene are MDHEN and SYDVKM. CDR3 length equals 18 residues. V shed 7 bases and J shed 5 bases, with 29 bases lying between them. Clones were read by immunoSEQ multiplex PCR, and TCRdb kept only the in-frame ones, dropping some. This sample carries more than 75,000 clones, 87% of them seen once, and the ten largest clones take about 0.32%. The V and J genes are TRBV28 and TRBJ1-1; D might be TRBD1 (6 bases). The TCR originated in an adult with an advanced solid tumor such as melanoma, head and neck, liver or kidney cancer. The source material was CD4+ or CD8+ T cells sorted from blood, sampled in a trial of the OX40 agonist ivuxolimab. The CDR3 nucleotides read TGTGCCAGCACCATCTTCTCCCCCACAGGGCCCGGGAGGACTGAAGCTTTCTTT. Translation gives CASTIFSPTGPGRTEAFF.